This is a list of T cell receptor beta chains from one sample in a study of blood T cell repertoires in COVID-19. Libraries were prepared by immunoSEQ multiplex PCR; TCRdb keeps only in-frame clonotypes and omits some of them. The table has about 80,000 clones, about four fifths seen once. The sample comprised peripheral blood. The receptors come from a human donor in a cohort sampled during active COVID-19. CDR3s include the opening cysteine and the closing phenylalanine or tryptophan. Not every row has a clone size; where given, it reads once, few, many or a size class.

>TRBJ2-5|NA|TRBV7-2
CASGRTGVGETQYF
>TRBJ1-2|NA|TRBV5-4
CASSWGGRSNYGYTF
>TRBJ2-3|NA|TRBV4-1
CASSHLGRLAGGTSTDTQYF
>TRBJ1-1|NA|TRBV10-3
CAIRGVADTEAFF
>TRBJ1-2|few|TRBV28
CASSLRSPRGYTF
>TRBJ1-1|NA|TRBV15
CATSRVWSDKAEAFF
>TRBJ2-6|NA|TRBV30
CAWSERLAGVGANVLTF
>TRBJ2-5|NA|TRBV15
CATSDRDRGVGTQYF
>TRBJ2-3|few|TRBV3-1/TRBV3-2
CASSPGGGTQYF
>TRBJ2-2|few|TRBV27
CASSPAAAGTGGELFF
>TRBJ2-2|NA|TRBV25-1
CASSGASGRDNTGELFF
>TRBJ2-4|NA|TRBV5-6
CASSTWDRGDIQYF
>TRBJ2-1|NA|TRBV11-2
CASSPWGGSFSDEQFF
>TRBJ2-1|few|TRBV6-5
CASSRTRGYNEQFF
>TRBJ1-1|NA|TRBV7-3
CASSPIGTGNLISMNTEAFF